These 8 T cell receptor beta chains were sequenced from one sample in a study of response to subunit inactivated influenza vaccine. From the RT-PCR reads, TCRdb called clonotypes with MiXCR, one entry per CDR3 protein. The top ten hold under 15% of the sample, which has about 520,000 distinct CDR3 sequences, less than 7.5% seen once. This sample comprised PBMCs from blood, obtained less than 30 months after vaccination. These receptors were obtained from a man aged 45-69 years who received an inactivated influenza vaccine.

The V call is TRBV20-1, the J call TRBJ2-3, with TRBD2 as a possible D gene (7 bases). CDR3 size: 12 residues. V lost 5 bases to trimming and J lost 2 bases, with 8 bases between them. From germline, CDR1 is DFQATT and CDR2 SNEGSKA (reference sequence). In DNA, the CDR3 is TGCAGTGCTGGGGGGGCCACAGATACGCAGTATTTT. As protein: CSAGGATDTQYF.

V gene TRBV29-1 combines with J gene TRBJ2-1; 7 nucleotides align to TRBD2. V shed 3 bases, J shed 6 bases, and the junction held 8 bases outside the gene matches. Germline-derived CDR1 and CDR2 are SQVTM and ANQGSEA. This CDR3 is 14 amino acids long. The CDR3 DNA follows: TGCAGCGTTGACGGCCTAGCGGACACCAATGAGCAGTTCTTC. It translates to CSVDGLADTNEQFF.

The V gene is TRBV6-5, the J gene TRBJ2-5; the D is unclear. V lost 4 bases and J 7 bases, leaving 16 bases between the germline ends. The germline CDR1 and CDR2 sequences are MNHEY and SVGAGI. This CDR3 is built from 14 residues. The CDR3 DNA reads TGTGCCAGCAGTTTCGCTCGCCTTGGAGCGACCCAGTACTTC. This codes for CASSFARLGATQYF.

This clonotype was observed many times. The rearrangement joins TRBV27 to TRBJ2-1, with TRBD2 matching 9 bases. The CDR3 is 15 amino acids. Germline loops: CDR1 MNHEY, CDR2 SMNVEV (reference sequence). V lost 5 bases and J lost 6; bases outside the gene matches: 8. In DNA form, the CDR3 reads TGTGCCAGCAGTCCCGGGGTAGCGGGGGTCAATGAGCAGTTCTTC. It specifies CASSPGVAGVNEQFF.

This rearrangement joins TRBV7-6 to TRBJ2-1, with D perhaps being TRBD1 or TRBD2 (6 bases each). This CDR3 has 16 amino acids. The germline CDR1 and CDR2 sequences are SGHVS and FNYEAQ. The V gene lost 1 base and the J gene lost 1 base, with 11 bases spanning the gap. The CDR3 loop is CASSLGGGYSYNEQFF. The CDR3 DNA is TGTGCCAGCAGCTTAGGAGGGGGGTATTCCTACAATGAGCAGTTCTTC.

The sample holds a few counts of this clonotype. The CDR3 bases are TGTGCCAGCACCAGGGCAGATACGCAGTATTTT. Encoded protein: CASTRADTQYF. The rearrangement links TRBV18 to TRBJ2-3; tentative D call: TRBD1 (5 bases). The CDR3 runs 11 residues. Trimming took off 8 bases at V and 4 bases at J, with 7 bases between the two ends. Germline V gives CDR1 KGHSH, CDR2 LQKENI.

This clonotype was counted at least ten times. The chain employs TRBV14 and TRBJ2-7; possible D gene TRBD1, 5 bases. With 0 bases removed from V and 2 bases from J, the gap between germline ends came to 14 bases. Germline V gene data show CDR1 as SGHDN and CDR2 as FVKESK. This CDR3 spans 16 amino acids. CDR3 loop: CASSQDIQQGPYEQYF. The CDR3 DNA follows: TGTGCCAGCAGCCAAGATATCCAGCAGGGTCCCTACGAGCAGTACTTC.

The V and J genes are TRBV20-1 and TRBJ2-4; 10 nucleotides agree with TRBD2. The length of the CDR3 is 15 residues. Germline V gene lookup returns CDR1 DFQATT and CDR2 SNEGSKA (reference sequence). V shed 6 bases and J 8 bases; nucleotides not matched to a gene: 13. The CDR3, as DNA: TGCAGTGCCCGAACCCCTAGCGGGGGAGGGGACATTCAGTACTTC. This translates into CSARTPSGGGDIQYF.